The subject of this entry is one T cell receptor beta chain. Its antigen is not yet known. No quality values exist for individual bases; no much larger clone is one base distant. V sheds 2 bases and J sheds 5 bases, leaving 18 bases between their ends. There are 16 amino acids in the CDR3, from cysteine to phenylalanine inclusive. Of the read, only the CDR3 DNA is kept; its 48 bases are in frame from base 1. The CDR1 and CDR2 encoded by the germline V gene are SGHAT and FQNNGV. These data come from a study of T cell repertoires in cytomegalovirus infection (dated by TCRdb to about 2019). At the level of the whole study: Donor HLA type was relevant to the analysis, as public TCR beta signatures indicated carriage of CMV infection together with the matching HLA type.

Paper-wide results and their limitations: The ex vivo response was dominated by HLA-C-restricted CMV-specific TCR beta clonotypes, and the single most frequent clonotype in two of eight donors was supplied by these HLA-C-restricted clonotypes. Carriers of CMV infection plus the relevant HLA type were discriminated by the cumulative frequency of public TCR beta family members in the study cohort and in an independent approximately 350-donor cohort.

Data came from an Illumina HiSeq 1500. TCRdb reran the public reads through fastp at Q25 and MiXCR, keeping productive beta chains. Rows merge per CDR3 protein into single entries with the most common DNA and genes. This sample holds about 330,000 distinct CDR3 sequences; around a tenth were observed only once. The top ten clones comprise around 4% of the sample. Sample: PBMCs. The clonotype comes from a human donor in good health (CMV status not recorded). Some clones in this sample may be carry-over from other donors' samples. The V gene is TRBV11-2 and the J gene is TRBJ1-1, with a weak D call of TRBD1 (6 bases match). CDR3 region: CASSLSGAVRRTEAFF. The DNA sequence is given as TGTGCCAGCAGCTTATCGGGGGCGGTGAGAAGGACTGAAGCTTTCTTT.